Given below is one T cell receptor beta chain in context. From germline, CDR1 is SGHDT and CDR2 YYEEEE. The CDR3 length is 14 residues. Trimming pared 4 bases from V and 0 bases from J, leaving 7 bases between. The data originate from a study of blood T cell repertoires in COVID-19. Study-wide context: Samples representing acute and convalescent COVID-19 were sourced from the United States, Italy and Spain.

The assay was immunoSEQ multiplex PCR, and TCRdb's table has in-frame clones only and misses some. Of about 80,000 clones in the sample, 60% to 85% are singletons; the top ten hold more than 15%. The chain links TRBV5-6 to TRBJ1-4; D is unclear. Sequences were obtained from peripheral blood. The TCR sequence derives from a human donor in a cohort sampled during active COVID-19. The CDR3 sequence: CASSPQTTNEKLFF. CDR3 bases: TGTGCCAGCAGCCCCCAGACAACTAATGAAAAACTGTTTTTT.